These 15 T cell receptor beta chains were all obtained from the same sample, sequenced in a study of graft-versus-host responses after intestinal transplantation. Their recognized antigens are unknown. TCRdb's copy holds only in-frame clones and misses some; the assay was immunoSEQ multiplex PCR. The sample records under 100,000 clones, approximately 80% being singletons. Source: unstimulated CD4+ T cells sorted from spleen or lymph node cells, taken before intestinal transplant. The source of these receptors is a human donor who received an intestinal transplant.

This chain joins TRBV7-9 and TRBJ2-1; 10 positions agree with TRBD2. The CDR3 extends over 15 amino acids. The germline gives CDR1 SEHNR, CDR2 FQNEAQ (reference sequence). The junction had 5 bases not matched to a gene; V was cut back by 1 base and J by 8 bases. In nucleotides, the CDR3 is TGTGCCAGCAGCTTAGTGGCTAGCGGGAGTGATGAGCAGTTCTTC. This codes for CASSLVASGSDEQFF.

The chain combines TRBV5-4 with TRBJ1-3, with unresolved D. CDR3 size: 14 residues. Trimming shortened V by 0 bases and J by 4 bases, and 8 bases separated the two germline ends. Germline CDR1 reads SGHNT; CDR2 reads YYREEE (reference sequence). The CDR3 coding sequence is TGTGCCAGCAGCTTGGGCAGTACGGGAAACACCATATATTTT. Amino acids: CASSLGSTGNTIYF. Full variable domain (remainder filled in from reference TRBV5-4 and TRBJ1-3): ETGVTQSPTHLIKTRGQQVTLRCSSQSGHNTVSWYQQALGQGPQFIFQYYREEENGRGNFPPRFSGLQFPNYSSELNVNALELDDSALYLCASSLGSTGNTIYFGEGSWLTVV.

The chain couples TRBV11-2 to TRBJ2-7; TRBD1 matches at 7 bases. CDR3 length equals 17 residues. J was trimmed by 0 bases and V by 5 bases; bases with no gene match: 13. The germline V gene has CDR1 SGHAT and CDR2 FQNNGV. This chain's CDR3 is CASSPVTGAIYSYEQYF. The CDR3, as DNA: TGTGCCAGCAGCCCCGTCACAGGGGCCATCTACTCCTACGAGCAGTACTTC. Full variable domain (outside the CDR3, taken from reference TRBV11-2 and TRBJ2-7): EAGVAQSPRYKIIEKRQSVAFWCNPISGHATLYWYQQILGQGPKLLIQFQNNGVVDDSQLPKDRFSAERLKGVDSTLKIQPAKLEDSAVYLCASSPVTGAIYSYEQYFGPGTRLTVT.

This clone was recorded a few times. V usage is TRBV7-6 and J usage is TRBJ2-2; a weak D match, TRBD2 (5 bases). CDR1 SGHVS and CDR2 FNYEAQ come from the germline V gene. The CDR3 extends over 15 amino acids. The V end was cut by 1 base, the J end by 1 base, with 7 bases between. CDR3 sequence (DNA): TGTGCCAGCAGCTTAGTGAGCGGGAACACCGGGGAGCTGTTTTTT. Its translation: CASSLVSGNTGELFF.

The CDR3 reads CASSRALAGLTDTQYF. CDR3 coding DNA: TGCGCCAGCAGCCGCGCACTAGCGGGACTTACAGATACGCAGTATTTT. This rearrangement joins TRBV5-1 to TRBJ2-3, with TRBD2 matching over 10 bases. Germline V lookup: CDR1 SGHRS, CDR2 YFSETQ. The CDR3 consists of 16 residues. Unmatched junction bases numbered 8, after V lost 4 bases and J lost 3 bases.

CDR3 in amino acids: CASSVQGIGELFF. Written as DNA, the CDR3 is TGTGCCAGTAGTGTACAGGGGATCGGGGAGCTGTTTTTT. The chain is built from TRBV19 and TRBJ2-2; 7 bases are a match to TRBD1. V lost 5 bases and J lost 7; bases outside the gene matches: 4. CDR3 length: 13 amino acids. The germline V gene has CDR1 LNHDA and CDR2 SQIVND (reference sequence). The full variable domain, in which reference TRBV19 and TRBJ2-2 provide the parts outside the CDR3, is DGGITQSPKYLFRKEGQNVTLSCEQNLNHDAMYWYRQDPGQGLRLIYYSQIVNDFQKGDIAEGYSVSREKKESFPLTVTSAQKNPTAFYLCASSVQGIGELFFGEGSRLTVL.

This clone turned up a few times. The chain recombines TRBV18 with TRBJ1-6; TRBD1 matches 8 bases. CDR3 length: 16 residues. V dropped 3 bases and J dropped 5; count of bases not matched to a gene: 6. Germline V CDR1 and CDR2: KGHSH, LQKENI. The CDR3: CASSPSQGGNNSPLHF. The DNA for the CDR3 is TGTGCCAGCTCACCCTCACAGGGGGGGAATAATTCACCCCTCCACTTT.

The V call is TRBV28, the J call TRBJ2-7; possible D gene TRBD2, 6 bases. CDR3 length: 14 residues. Germline V lookup: CDR1 MDHEN, CDR2 SYDVKM. Trimming took off 3 bases at V and 4 bases at J, with 13 bases between the two ends. CDR3 loop: CASSFGGSFYEQYF. Here the CDR3 DNA reads TGTGCCAGCAGTTTCGGGGGAAGTTTTTACGAGCAGTACTTC.

The rearrangement uses TRBV5-6 and TRBJ2-5; 13 nucleotides align to TRBD2. Trimming cost V 4 bases and J 4 bases; bases outside gene matches: 4. The germline V gene has CDR1 SGHDT and CDR2 YYEEEE. This CDR3 has 15 residues. The CDR3 sequence is CASSALAGGLETQYF. For the CDR3, the DNA is TGTGCCAGCAGCGCACTAGCGGGAGGGCTAGAGACCCAGTACTTC.

The rearrangement uses TRBV5-4 and TRBJ2-5, with 7 bases that match TRBD2. The length of the CDR3 is 14 residues. The germline V gene has CDR1 SGHNT and CDR2 YYREEE (reference sequence). Trimming at V came to 10 bases and at J to 1 base, leaving 10 bases not matched to a gene. CDR3 amino acids: CALNPGGTQETQYF. The CDR3 DNA is TGTGCCCTAAATCCGGGGGGTACCCAAGAGACCCAGTACTTC.

The chain combines TRBV25-1 with TRBJ1-1, with 7 bases that match TRBD1. The CDR3 totals 14 residues. Germline assignment: CDR1 MGHDK and CDR2 SYGVNS. Trimming cost V 2 bases and J 7 bases; bases outside gene matches: 7. This CDR3 is CASSEPYRGGEAFF. The CDR3, as DNA: TGTGCCAGCAGTGAACCCTACAGGGGTGGTGAAGCTTTCTTT.

A few counts support this clone. The chain joins TRBV6-6 to TRBJ2-5, with 7 positions matching TRBD1. This CDR3 region has 13 residues. Germline V CDR1 and CDR2: MNHNY, SVGAGI (reference sequence). V lost 4 bases and J lost 4; bases outside the gene matches: 3. The chain's CDR3 is CASSSGTVETQYF. In DNA, the CDR3 is TGTGCCAGCAGTTCCGGGACAGTAGAGACCCAGTACTTC.

This clone has a handful of counts. The V and J genes are TRBV4-2 and TRBJ2-7, with a possible D match to TRBD2 (6 bases). Trimming shortened V by 3 bases and J by 7 bases, and 10 bases separated the two germline ends. This CDR3 has 12 amino acids. CDR1 is LGHNA, CDR2 YNFKEQ, per germline. CDR3 sequence: CASSHGGEEQYF. CDR3 bases: TGTGCCAGCAGCCACGGGGGTGAGGAGCAGTACTTC.

This chain connects TRBV5-6 to TRBJ2-7, with 10 positions matching TRBD2. CDR1 and CDR2 from the germline V gene are SGHDT and YYEEEE. The CDR3 loop spans 15 amino acids. Germline trimming cut 4 bases from V and 2 bases from J; bases unmatched to any gene: 6. CDR3 sequence reads: CASSKGLATPYEQYF. The CDR3 region has the DNA TGTGCCAGCAGCAAGGGACTAGCGACCCCCTACGAGCAGTACTTC.

This clone turned up a few times. The chain carries TRBV6-1 and TRBJ1-2; a weak D match, TRBD1 (6 bases). CDR1 is MNHNS, CDR2 SASEGT, per germline. The CDR3 spans 15 residues. Trimming removed 4 bases from V and 3 bases from J, with 15 bases in between. The DNA for the CDR3 is TGTGCCAGCAGTGTACTGGGAGGGACATACTATGGCTACACCTTC. This sequence encodes CASSVLGGTYYGYTF.